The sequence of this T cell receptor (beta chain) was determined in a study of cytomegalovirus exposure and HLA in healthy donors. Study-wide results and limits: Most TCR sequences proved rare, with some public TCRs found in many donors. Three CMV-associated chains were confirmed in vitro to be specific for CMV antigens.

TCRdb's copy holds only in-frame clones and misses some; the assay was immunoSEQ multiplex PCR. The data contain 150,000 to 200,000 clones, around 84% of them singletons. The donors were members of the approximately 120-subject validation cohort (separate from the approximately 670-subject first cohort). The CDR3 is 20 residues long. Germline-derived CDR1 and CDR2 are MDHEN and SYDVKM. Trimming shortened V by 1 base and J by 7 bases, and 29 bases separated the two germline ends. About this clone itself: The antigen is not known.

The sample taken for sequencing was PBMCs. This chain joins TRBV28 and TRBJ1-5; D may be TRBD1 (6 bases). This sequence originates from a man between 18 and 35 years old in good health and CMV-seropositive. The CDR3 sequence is CASSLYAGGGGRVQGQPQHF. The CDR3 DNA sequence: TGTGCCAGCAGTTTATACGCGGGGGGGGGCGGCCGGGTTCAGGGGCAGCCCCAGCATTTT. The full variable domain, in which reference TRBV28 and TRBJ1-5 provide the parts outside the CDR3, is DVKVTQSSRYLVKRTGEKVFLECVQDMDHENMFWYRQDPGLGLRLIYFSYDVKMKEKGDIPEGYSVSREKKERFSLILESASTNQTSMYLCASSLYAGGGGRVQGQPQHFGDGTRLSIL.